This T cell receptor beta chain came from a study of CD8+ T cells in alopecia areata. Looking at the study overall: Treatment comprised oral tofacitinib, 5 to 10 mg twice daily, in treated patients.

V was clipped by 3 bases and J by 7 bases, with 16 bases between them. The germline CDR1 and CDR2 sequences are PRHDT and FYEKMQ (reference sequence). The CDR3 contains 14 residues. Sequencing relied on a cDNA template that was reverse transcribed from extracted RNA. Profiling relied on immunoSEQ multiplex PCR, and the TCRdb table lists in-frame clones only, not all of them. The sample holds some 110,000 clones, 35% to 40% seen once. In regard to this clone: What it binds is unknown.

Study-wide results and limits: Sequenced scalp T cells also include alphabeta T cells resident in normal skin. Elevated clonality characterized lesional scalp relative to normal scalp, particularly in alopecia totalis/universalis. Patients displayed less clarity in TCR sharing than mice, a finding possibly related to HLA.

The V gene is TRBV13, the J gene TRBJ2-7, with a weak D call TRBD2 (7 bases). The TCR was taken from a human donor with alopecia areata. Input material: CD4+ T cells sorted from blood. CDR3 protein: CASSFPWGGREQYF. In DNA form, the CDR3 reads TGTGCCAGCAGCTTCCCGTGGGGGGGGCGAGAGCAGTACTTC.